This is a list of T cell receptor beta chains from one sample in a study of cytomegalovirus exposure and HLA in healthy donors. Only in-frame clones appear in the TCRdb table, and some are missing; sequencing was by immunoSEQ multiplex PCR. The table records under 100,000 clones, more than 70% of them present only once. The sequenced material came from PBMCs. The receptors were sampled from a man between 35 and 55 years old in good health and CMV-seronegative. The CDR3 runs from the conserved cysteine through the conserved F or W. The order of the fields is clone size, D gene, J gene, V gene, CDR3 protein, CDR3 DNA. The D gene is left open where the match is weak. Only part of the rows carry a size: once, few, many, or a class if the clone is expanded.

>NA|TRBD1|TRBJ2-3|TRBV9
CASSHGTVHGDTQYF
TGTGCCAGCAGCCACGGGACAGTTCATGGGGATACGCAGTATTTT
>NA|TRBD1|TRBJ1-6|TRBV4-1
CASSQDSGAGTGGFLF
TGCGCCAGCAGCCAAGATTCGGGCGCGGGAACAGGGGGGTTCCTCTTT
>few|TRBD1|TRBJ1-1|TRBV5-6
CASSRRDRGPEAFF
TGTGCCAGCAGCAGGAGGGACAGGGGACCTGAAGCTTTCTTT
>few|NA|TRBJ2-5|TRBV10-3
CAINREEGQETQYF
TGTGCCATCAATAGGGAAGAGGGCCAAGAGACCCAGTACTTC
>NA|NA|TRBJ2-5|TRBV29-1
CSVVRGSETQYF
TGCAGCGTTGTAAGGGGTTCTGAGACCCAGTACTTC
>NA|TRBD1|TRBJ1-2|TRBV27
CASSLDRETLLGYGYTF
TGTGCCAGCAGCCTGGACAGGGAGACCCTTCTTGGTTATGGCTACACCTTC
>NA|TRBD2|TRBJ2-2|TRBV6-4
CASSDSRGRPRRELFF
TGTGCCAGCAGTGACTCGCGCGGGAGGCCCCGCAGGGAGCTGTTTTTT
>NA|NA|TRBJ1-6|TRBV15
CATSAPGSPLHF
TGTGCCACCAGCGCTCCGGGATCACCCCTCCACTTT
>few|TRBD2|TRBJ2-6|TRBV11-3
CASSLAGGSGANVLTF
TGTGCCAGCAGCTTAGCGGGGGGTTCTGGGGCCAACGTCCTGACTTTC
>NA|TRBD1|TRBJ1-3|TRBV9
CASSVEGQGASTIYF
TGTGCCAGCAGCGTAGAGGGGCAGGGGGCGAGCACCATATATTTT
>NA|NA|TRBJ2-7|TRBV7-2
CASSLDFSGQGNLYF
NA
>NA|TRBD2|TRBJ2-2|TRBV28
CASSLSGGIPNTGELFF
TGTGCCAGCAGTTTAAGCGGGGGGATACCGAACACCGGGGAGCTGTTTTTT
>NA|NA|TRBJ2-7|TRBV6-1
CASSESGHEQYF
TGTGCCAGCAGTGAGAGTGGGCACGAGCAGTACTTC
>NA|TRBD2|TRBJ2-5|TRBV11-2
CASSPSGGAGTQYF
TGTGCCAGCAGTCCTAGCGGGGGGGCCGGGACCCAGTACTTC
>NA|NA|TRBJ1-5|TRBV18
CASSSGRGSYSNQPQHF
TGTGCCAGCTCATCCGGACGGGGAAGTTATAGCAATCAGCCCCAGCATTTT
>NA|TRBD2|TRBJ2-3|TRBV10-3
CAISEGSGGTDTQYF
TGTGCCATCAGTGAGGGTAGCGGGGGCACAGATACGCAGTATTTT
>NA|NA|TRBJ2-7|TRBV7-9
CSSSSTRRAPIHEQYF
TGTTCCAGCAGTTCTACGCGGCGGGCCCCGATCCACGAGCAGTACTTC
>NA|NA|TRBJ2-1|TRBV28
CASSFWELDINEQFF
TGTGCCAGCAGTTTCTGGGAACTAGATATCAATGAGCAGTTCTTC
>NA|TRBD1|TRBJ2-2|TRBV29-1
CSVPGTGITGELFF
TGCAGCGTTCCCGGGACAGGGATCACCGGGGAGCTGTTTTTT
>NA|NA|TRBJ2-1|TRBV7-9
CASSLIRDSSFEQFF
TGTGCCAGCAGCTTAATACGGGACTCCTCATTTGAGCAGTTCTTC
>once|NA|TRBJ1-1|TRBV11-2
CASSLEYSGHVEAFF
TGTGCCAGCAGCTTAGAGTACAGCGGCCACGTTGAAGCTTTCTTT
>NA|NA|TRBJ2-7|TRBV5-4
CASSLDPENYEQYF
TGTGCCAGCAGCTTGGATCCAGAAAACTACGAGCAGTACTTC
>NA|TRBD1|TRBJ2-7|TRBV5-8
CASSSLGGPYEQYF
TGTGCCAGCAGCTCTCTAGGGGGCCCCTACGAGCAGTACTTC
>NA|TRBD1|TRBJ2-5|TRBV27
CASSLFGTGAETQYF
TGTGCCAGCAGTTTATTTGGGACAGGGGCCGAGACCCAGTACTTC
>NA|NA|TRBJ2-3|TRBV7-6
CASSLSSRGTDTQYF
TGTGCCAGCAGCTTATCATCTCGGGGCACAGATACGCAGTATTTT
>once|TRBD2|TRBJ2-7|TRBV7-6
CASSPGLAGSYEQYF
TGTGCCAGCAGCCCGGGACTAGCGGGGTCCTACGAGCAGTACTTC
>NA|NA|TRBJ1-2|TRBV27
CASSLTGHLGGYTF
TGTGCCAGCAGTCTAACCGGACACCTCGGGGGCTACACCTTC
>NA|TRBD1|TRBJ1-5|TRBV7-9
CASSSTGGNQPQHF
TGTGCCAGCAGCTCGACAGGGGGCAATCAGCCCCAGCATTTT
>NA|TRBD1|TRBJ2-7|TRBV7-2
CASSWGQGDYEQYF
TGTGCCAGCAGCTGGGGACAGGGGGACTACGAGCAGTACTTC
>NA|NA|TRBJ1-2|TRBV5-1
CASSLGRGGNGYTF
TGCGCCAGCAGCTTGGGTCGGGGAGGAAATGGCTACACCTTC
>once|TRBD1|TRBJ1-4|TRBV5-6
CASSLDRESDEKLFF
TGTGCCAGCAGCCTCGACAGGGAGTCGGATGAAAAACTGTTTTTT
>NA|TRBD2|TRBJ2-1|TRBV19
CASRVGGGTSYNEQFF
TGTGCCAGTAGGGTCGGCGGGGGGACTTCCTACAATGAGCAGTTCTTC
>NA|TRBD1|TRBJ1-1|TRBV6-6
CASSRIGTGNTEAFF
TGTGCCAGCAGCCGTATCGGGACAGGGAACACTGAAGCTTTCTTT
>few|NA|TRBJ1-2|TRBV2
CASVQGNYGYTF
TGTGCCAGCGTACAGGGTAACTATGGCTACACCTTC
>NA|NA|TRBJ1-4|TRBV28
CASSGGAGWEKLFF
TGTGCCAGCAGCGGGGGGGCTGGGTGGGAAAAACTGTTTTTT
>NA|NA|TRBJ2-1|TRBV15
CATRSSWGSHNEQFF
TGTGCCACCAGATCTAGCTGGGGATCCCACAATGAGCAGTTCTTC
>NA|NA|TRBJ1-4|TRBV4-2
CASSQDREGTNEKLFF
TGTGCCAGCAGCCAAGATCGAGAGGGAACTAATGAAAAACTGTTTTTT
>NA|NA|TRBJ1-2|TRBV7-9
CASSSDGRDSNYGYTF
TGTGCCAGCAGCTCCGACGGCAGGGACTCTAACTATGGCTACACCTTC
>NA|NA|TRBJ1-1|TRBV6-6
CASNPSQESNTEAFF
TGTGCCAGCAACCCGTCACAGGAGTCGAACACTGAAGCTTTCTTT
>NA|NA|TRBJ2-7|TRBV15
CATSTGVGSYEQYF
TGTGCCACCAGCACAGGGGTAGGGTCCTACGAGCAGTACTTC
>few|TRBD1|TRBJ1-5|TRBV5-4
CASNKTGEQPQHF
TGTGCCAGCAACAAGACAGGGGAGCAGCCCCAGCATTTT
>NA|TRBD1|TRBJ1-2|TRBV6-1
CASRTGLYSYGYTF
TGTGCCAGCAGGACAGGGTTATACAGCTATGGCTACACCTTC
>NA|NA|TRBJ2-5|TRBV4-2
CASSQDRTFQETQYF
TGTGCCAGCAGCCAAGATAGGACTTTCCAAGAGACCCAGTACTTC
>once|TRBD2|TRBJ2-2|TRBV30
CAWSVLGGAGRIGELFF
TGTGCCTGGAGTGTACTCGGGGGGGCCGGAAGAATCGGGGAGCTGTTTTTT
>NA|TRBD1|TRBJ2-7|TRBV7-2
CASSRPTGTAAYEQYF
TGTGCCAGCAGCCGCCCGACCGGGACAGCCGCCTACGAGCAGTACTTC
>NA|TRBD1|TRBJ1-1|TRBV10-3
CAIRRQGADTEAFF
TGTGCCATCAGGAGGCAGGGGGCGGACACTGAAGCTTTCTTT
>NA|NA|TRBJ2-1|TRBV9
CASSPREWANEQFF
TGTGCCAGCAGCCCCCGAGAGTGGGCCAATGAGCAGTTCTTC